These T cell receptor beta chains were read from a single sample in a study of cytomegalovirus exposure and HLA in healthy donors. Libraries were prepared by immunoSEQ multiplex PCR; TCRdb keeps only in-frame clonotypes and omits some of them. Here the sample spans roughly 200,000 clones, around four fifths being singletons. The sequenced sample consisted of PBMCs. The receptors shown here come from a woman between 55 and 75 years old in good health and CMV-seropositive. CDR3s include the opening cysteine and the closing phenylalanine or tryptophan. The D gene is left open where the match is weak. The listing skips clone size in some rows; elsewhere it reads once, few, many or a size class.

clone_size: .
j_call: TRBJ2-1
v_call: TRBV27
d_call: .
cdr3_nt: TGTGCCAGCAGTTTCGAGGGGGTCTACAATGAGCAGTTCTTC
cdr3_aa: CASSFEGVYNEQFF

clone_size: .
j_call: TRBJ2-3
v_call: TRBV5-1
d_call: .
cdr3_nt: TGCGCCAGCAGCTTAGGCGGTTGGGAGGCAGATACGCAGTATTTT
cdr3_aa: CASSLGGWEADTQYF

clone_size: .
j_call: TRBJ2-1
v_call: TRBV7-3
d_call: TRBD2
cdr3_nt: TGTGCCAGCAGCTTATCACTAGCGGGGGGGCTAGCGGGGTCCTACAATGAGCAGTTCTTC
cdr3_aa: CASSLSLAGGLAGSYNEQFF

clone_size: .
j_call: TRBJ2-7
v_call: TRBV6-1
d_call: .
cdr3_nt: TGTGCCAGCAGAGGGGTGGGGGCCTTCGGGGAGCAGTACTTC
cdr3_aa: CASRGVGAFGEQYF

clone_size: .
j_call: TRBJ2-5
v_call: TRBV7-9
d_call: TRBD1
cdr3_nt: TGTGCCAGCATCAGCAGGGGGAGCGGCCCGCCAGAGACCCAGTACTTC
cdr3_aa: CASISRGSGPPETQYF

clone_size: few
j_call: TRBJ2-5
v_call: TRBV28
d_call: TRBD1
cdr3_nt: TGTGCCAGCAGTTTATCCGGGACAGGGCTAGAAGAGACCCAGTACTTC
cdr3_aa: CASSLSGTGLEETQYF

clone_size: .
j_call: TRBJ1-4
v_call: TRBV18
d_call: TRBD1
cdr3_nt: TGTGCCAGCTCACCACCCCGGGACAGAGGTGAAAAACTGTTTTTT
cdr3_aa: CASSPPRDRGEKLFF

clone_size: few
j_call: TRBJ2-2
v_call: TRBV7-2
d_call: TRBD1
cdr3_nt: TGTGCCAGCAGAGGGACAGGGCGGATCTCCGGGGAGCTGTTTTTT
cdr3_aa: CASRGTGRISGELFF

clone_size: once
j_call: TRBJ1-2
v_call: TRBV27
d_call: TRBD1
cdr3_nt: TGTGCCAGCAGTTTAGCCACTCCGGGACAGAACTATGGCTACACCTTC
cdr3_aa: CASSLATPGQNYGYTF

clone_size: .
j_call: TRBJ2-5
v_call: TRBV19
d_call: .
cdr3_nt: TGTGCCAGTAGTATTACTTTACGAGAGACCCAGTACTTC
cdr3_aa: CASSITLRETQYF

clone_size: .
j_call: TRBJ1-6
v_call: TRBV27
d_call: .
cdr3_nt: TGTGCCAGCAGTCCCGAGGTCTCCTATAATTCACCCCTCCACTTT
cdr3_aa: CASSPEVSYNSPLHF

clone_size: .
j_call: TRBJ2-5
v_call: TRBV2
d_call: TRBD2
cdr3_nt: TGTGCCAGCAGTGAAGCGCGTCTAGCGGGGGTGACTAGAGGGACCCAGTACTTC
cdr3_aa: CASSEARLAGVTRGTQYF

clone_size: .
j_call: TRBJ1-3
v_call: TRBV9
d_call: .
cdr3_nt: TGTGCCAGCAGCGTAGACAGGTCTGGAAACACCATATATTTT
cdr3_aa: CASSVDRSGNTIYF

clone_size: .
j_call: TRBJ2-2
v_call: TRBV4-1
d_call: .
cdr3_nt: TGCGCCAGCAGCCAGGACTACCTCACCGGGGAGCTGTTTTTT
cdr3_aa: CASSQDYLTGELFF

clone_size: few
j_call: TRBJ2-1
v_call: TRBV30
d_call: .
cdr3_nt: TGTGCCTGGAGTGGCGCCGGGACAAATTACAATGAGCAGTTCTTC
cdr3_aa: CAWSGAGTNYNEQFF

clone_size: .
j_call: TRBJ1-6
v_call: TRBV4-2
d_call: TRBD1
cdr3_nt: TGTGCCAGCAGCCAATGGGACAGAGATAATTCACCCCTCCACTTT
cdr3_aa: CASSQWDRDNSPLHF

clone_size: .
j_call: TRBJ1-1
v_call: TRBV9
d_call: TRBD1
cdr3_nt: TGTGCCAGCAGCGATAGGACAGGGGACACTGAAGCTTTCTTT
cdr3_aa: CASSDRTGDTEAFF

clone_size: .
j_call: TRBJ2-7
v_call: TRBV6-5
d_call: TRBD1
cdr3_nt: TGTGCCAGCAGTAAAGGGGGCCTCTACGAGCAGTACTTC
cdr3_aa: CASSKGGLYEQYF

clone_size: once
j_call: TRBJ2-7
v_call: TRBV7-3
d_call: .
cdr3_nt: TGTGCCAGCAGCTTACAGCCCGAAGCGGCCTACGAGCAGTACTTC
cdr3_aa: CASSLQPEAAYEQYF

clone_size: .
j_call: TRBJ2-7
v_call: TRBV27
d_call: TRBD2
cdr3_nt: TGTGCCAGCAGTATTAGCCGGGACTACTTCTACGAGCAGTACTTC
cdr3_aa: CASSISRDYFYEQYF

clone_size: once
j_call: TRBJ1-3
v_call: TRBV9
d_call: .
cdr3_nt: TGTGCCAGCACGAAGGAGTTCTCTGGAAACACCATATATTTT
cdr3_aa: CASTKEFSGNTIYF

clone_size: .
j_call: TRBJ1-1
v_call: TRBV2
d_call: TRBD1
cdr3_nt: TGTGCCAGCAGACGACAGGGGAGGGACACTGAAGCTTTCTTT
cdr3_aa: CASRRQGRDTEAFF

clone_size: .
j_call: TRBJ1-5
v_call: TRBV6-5
d_call: .
cdr3_nt: TGTGCCAGCAGTTCCTCGACCAGGAGGGGCAATCAGCCCCAGCATTTT
cdr3_aa: CASSSSTRRGNQPQHF

clone_size: .
j_call: TRBJ1-4
v_call: TRBV25-1
d_call: .
cdr3_nt: TGTGCCAGCAGGGGGGCAGGACGGACTAATGAAAAACTGTTTTTT
cdr3_aa: CASRGAGRTNEKLFF

clone_size: few
j_call: TRBJ2-5
v_call: TRBV21-1
d_call: .
cdr3_nt: TGTGCCAGCAGCAAAGAGGGTAGCGGGGATTACCAAGAGACCCAGTACTTC
cdr3_aa: CASSKEGSGDYQETQYF

clone_size: .
j_call: TRBJ1-2
v_call: TRBV6-5
d_call: .
cdr3_nt: TGTGCCAGCAGCTTCCTAAGCGACTATGGCTACACCTTC
cdr3_aa: CASSFLSDYGYTF

clone_size: once
j_call: TRBJ1-3
v_call: TRBV18
d_call: .
cdr3_nt: TGTGCCAGCTCACCGATTGACTCGAGCTCTGGAAACACCATATATTTT
cdr3_aa: CASSPIDSSSGNTIYF

clone_size: few
j_call: TRBJ1-2
v_call: TRBV13
d_call: .
cdr3_nt: TGTGCCAGCAGCGCCGCAAAGGGAGGCTATGGCTACACCTTC
cdr3_aa: CASSAAKGGYGYTF

clone_size: .
j_call: TRBJ2-7
v_call: TRBV14
d_call: .
cdr3_nt: TGTGCCAGCAGCCCGTCCAATTACGAGCAGTACTTC
cdr3_aa: CASSPSNYEQYF

clone_size: .
j_call: TRBJ2-1
v_call: TRBV7-7
d_call: TRBD1
cdr3_nt: TGTGCTAGCAGTTCAGACAGGGGCGGTGAGCAGTTCTTC
cdr3_aa: CASSSDRGGEQFF

clone_size: .
j_call: TRBJ1-5
v_call: TRBV6-1
d_call: .
cdr3_nt: TGTGCCAGCAGTCACCGGGGTGCTCAGCCCCAGCATTTT
cdr3_aa: CASSHRGAQPQHF

clone_size: .
j_call: TRBJ2-2
v_call: TRBV11-3
d_call: TRBD2
cdr3_nt: TGTGCCAGCAGCTTAGTTCAAGCGGGATTAAACACCGGGGAGCTGTTTTTT
cdr3_aa: CASSLVQAGLNTGELFF

clone_size: few
j_call: TRBJ2-2
v_call: TRBV7-2
d_call: TRBD1
cdr3_nt: TGTGCCAGCAGTTATTATAGGACAGGGAACACCGGGGAGCTGTTTTTT
cdr3_aa: CASSYYRTGNTGELFF

clone_size: .
j_call: TRBJ2-2
v_call: TRBV7-6
d_call: TRBD1
cdr3_nt: TGTGCCAGCAGCCGATCGGGGACAGGCACCGGGGAGCTGTTTTTT
cdr3_aa: CASSRSGTGTGELFF

clone_size: .
j_call: TRBJ1-3
v_call: TRBV5-1
d_call: TRBD1
cdr3_nt: TGCGCCAGCAGACAACGGACAGGGGGCGCTTTTGGAAACACCATATATTTT
cdr3_aa: CASRQRTGGAFGNTIYF

clone_size: .
j_call: TRBJ2-5
v_call: TRBV7-6
d_call: .
cdr3_nt: TGTGCCAGCAGCTCAAACAACGTCCCGGGGACCCAGTACTTC
cdr3_aa: CASSSNNVPGTQYF

clone_size: .
j_call: TRBJ2-5
v_call: TRBV9
d_call: TRBD1
cdr3_nt: TGTGCCAGCAGCGTAGCTCGTGGGGACAGGGGGTCTCTCGGGGAGACCCAGTACTTC
cdr3_aa: CASSVARGDRGSLGETQYF

clone_size: .
j_call: TRBJ1-4
v_call: TRBV19
d_call: TRBD1
cdr3_nt: TGTGCCAGTAGAGGGAGAGGGACAGGGCCCTCATATGAAAAACTGTTTTTT
cdr3_aa: CASRGRGTGPSYEKLFF

clone_size: .
j_call: TRBJ2-3
v_call: TRBV7-3
d_call: TRBD1
cdr3_nt: TGTGCCAGCAGCACACAGGGGGCAGATACGCAGTATTTT
cdr3_aa: CASSTQGADTQYF

clone_size: .
j_call: TRBJ2-2
v_call: TRBV28
d_call: .
cdr3_nt: TGTGCCACCAGACAGGGAGGGACCGGGGAGCTGTTTTTT
cdr3_aa: CATRQGGTGELFF

clone_size: few
j_call: TRBJ1-3
v_call: TRBV5-4
d_call: TRBD1
cdr3_nt: TGTGCCAGCAGCTTGGACAGGGGCTACTCTGGAAACACCATATATTTT
cdr3_aa: CASSLDRGYSGNTIYF

clone_size: .
j_call: TRBJ2-1
v_call: TRBV7-2
d_call: TRBD1
cdr3_nt: TGTGCCAGCAGCTTAAGGCCAGGGGGACACAATGAGCAGTTCTTC
cdr3_aa: CASSLRPGGHNEQFF

clone_size: .
j_call: TRBJ1-1
v_call: TRBV6-6
d_call: .
cdr3_nt: TGTGCCAGCAGTCACAGGTTGAACACTGAAGCTTTCTTT
cdr3_aa: CASSHRLNTEAFF

clone_size: .
j_call: TRBJ2-3
v_call: TRBV9
d_call: .
cdr3_nt: TGTGCCAGCAGCGTCCTGGGGGGAAGAGGCATCACAGATACGCAGTATTTT
cdr3_aa: CASSVLGGRGITDTQYF